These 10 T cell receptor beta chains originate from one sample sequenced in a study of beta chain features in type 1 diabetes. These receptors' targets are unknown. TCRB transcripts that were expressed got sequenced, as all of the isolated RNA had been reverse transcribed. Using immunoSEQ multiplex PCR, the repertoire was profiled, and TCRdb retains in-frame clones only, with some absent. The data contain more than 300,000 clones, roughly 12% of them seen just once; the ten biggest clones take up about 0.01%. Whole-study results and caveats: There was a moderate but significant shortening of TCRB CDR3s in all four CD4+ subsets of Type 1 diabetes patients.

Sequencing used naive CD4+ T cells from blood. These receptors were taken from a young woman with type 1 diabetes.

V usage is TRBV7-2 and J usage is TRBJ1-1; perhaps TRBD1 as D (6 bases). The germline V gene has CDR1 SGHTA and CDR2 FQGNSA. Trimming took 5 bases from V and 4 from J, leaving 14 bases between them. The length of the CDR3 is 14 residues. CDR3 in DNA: TGTGCCAGCAGCCTACTTCACAGGGCCACTGAAGCTTTCTTT. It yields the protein CASSLLHRATEAFF. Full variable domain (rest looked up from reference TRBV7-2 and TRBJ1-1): GAGVSQSPSNKVTEKGKDVELRCDPISGHTALYWYRQSLGQGLEFLIYFQGNSAPDKSGLPSDRFSAERTGGSVSTLTIQRTQQEDSAVYLCASSLLHRATEAFFGQGTRLTVV.

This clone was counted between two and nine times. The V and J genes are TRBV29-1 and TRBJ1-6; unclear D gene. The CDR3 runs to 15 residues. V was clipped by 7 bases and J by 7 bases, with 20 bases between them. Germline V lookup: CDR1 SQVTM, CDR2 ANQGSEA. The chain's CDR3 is CSAPGRGGINSPLHF. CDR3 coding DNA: TGCAGCGCCCCCGGGCGGGGAGGAATCAATTCACCCCTCCACTTT.

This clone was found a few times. CDR3 protein: CASSVASGQKSIHEQFF. CDR3 sequence (DNA): TGCGCCAGCAGCGTGGCATCCGGACAAAAATCAATCCATGAGCAGTTCTTC. This chain joins TRBV5-1 and TRBJ2-1; D may be TRBD1 (5 bases). Germline V gene data show CDR1 as SGHRS and CDR2 as YFSETQ. The CDR3 consists of 17 residues. V was shortened by 4 bases and J by 8 bases, with 25 bases between the two germline ends.

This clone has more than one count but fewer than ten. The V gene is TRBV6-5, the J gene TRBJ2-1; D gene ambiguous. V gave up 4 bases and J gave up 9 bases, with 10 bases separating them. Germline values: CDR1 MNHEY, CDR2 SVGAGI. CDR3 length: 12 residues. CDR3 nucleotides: TGTGCCAGCAGTTCCCTCGCGCTTGAGCAGTTCTTC. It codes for CASSSLALEQFF.

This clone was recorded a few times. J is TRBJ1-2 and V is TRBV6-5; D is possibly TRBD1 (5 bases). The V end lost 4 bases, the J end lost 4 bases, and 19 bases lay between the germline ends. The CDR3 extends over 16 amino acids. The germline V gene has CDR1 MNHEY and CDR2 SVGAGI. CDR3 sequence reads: CASSSHTGSGGYGYTF. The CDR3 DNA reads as TGTGCCAGCAGTTCACATACAGGATCCGGGGGCTATGGCTACACCTTC.

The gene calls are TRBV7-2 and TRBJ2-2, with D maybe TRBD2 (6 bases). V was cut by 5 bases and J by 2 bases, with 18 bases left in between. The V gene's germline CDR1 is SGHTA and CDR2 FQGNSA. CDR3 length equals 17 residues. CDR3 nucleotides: TGTGCCAGCAGCCTCCCGTCCGGGAGCGCCAACACCGGGGAGCTGTTTTTT. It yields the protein CASSLPSGSANTGELFF.

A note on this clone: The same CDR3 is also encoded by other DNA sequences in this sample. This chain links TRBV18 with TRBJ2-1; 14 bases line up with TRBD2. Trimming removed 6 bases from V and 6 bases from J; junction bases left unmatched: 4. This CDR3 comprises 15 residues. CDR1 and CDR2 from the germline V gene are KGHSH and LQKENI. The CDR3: CASSPGLAGANEQFF. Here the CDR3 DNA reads TGTGCCAGCTCCCCGGGACTAGCGGGAGCCAATGAGCAGTTCTTC.

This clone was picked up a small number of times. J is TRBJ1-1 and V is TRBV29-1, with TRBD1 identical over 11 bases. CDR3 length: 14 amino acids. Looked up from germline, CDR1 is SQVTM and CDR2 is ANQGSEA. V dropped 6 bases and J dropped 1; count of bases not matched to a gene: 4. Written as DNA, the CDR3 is TGCAGCGTGGGACAGGGGGTAAAGAACACTGAAGCTTTCTTT. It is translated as CSVGQGVKNTEAFF. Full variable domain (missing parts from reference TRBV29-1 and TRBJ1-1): SAVISQKPSRDICQRGTSLTIQCQVDSQVTMMFWYRQQPGQSLTLIATANQGSEATYESGFVIDKFPISRPNLTFSTLTVSNMSPEDSSIYLCSVGQGVKNTEAFFGQGTRLTVV.

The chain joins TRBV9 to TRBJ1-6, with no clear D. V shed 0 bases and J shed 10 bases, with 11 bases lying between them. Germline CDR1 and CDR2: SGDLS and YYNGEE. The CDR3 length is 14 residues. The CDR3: CASSVGTKWSPLHF. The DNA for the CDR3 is TGTGCCAGCAGCGTAGGTACAAAATGGTCACCCCTCCACTTT.

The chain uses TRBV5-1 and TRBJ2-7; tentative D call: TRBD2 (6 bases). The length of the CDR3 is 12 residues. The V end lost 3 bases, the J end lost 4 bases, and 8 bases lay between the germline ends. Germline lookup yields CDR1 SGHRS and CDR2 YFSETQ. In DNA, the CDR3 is TGCGCCAGCAGCTGGGGACTGTACGAGCAGTACTTC. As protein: CASSWGLYEQYF.